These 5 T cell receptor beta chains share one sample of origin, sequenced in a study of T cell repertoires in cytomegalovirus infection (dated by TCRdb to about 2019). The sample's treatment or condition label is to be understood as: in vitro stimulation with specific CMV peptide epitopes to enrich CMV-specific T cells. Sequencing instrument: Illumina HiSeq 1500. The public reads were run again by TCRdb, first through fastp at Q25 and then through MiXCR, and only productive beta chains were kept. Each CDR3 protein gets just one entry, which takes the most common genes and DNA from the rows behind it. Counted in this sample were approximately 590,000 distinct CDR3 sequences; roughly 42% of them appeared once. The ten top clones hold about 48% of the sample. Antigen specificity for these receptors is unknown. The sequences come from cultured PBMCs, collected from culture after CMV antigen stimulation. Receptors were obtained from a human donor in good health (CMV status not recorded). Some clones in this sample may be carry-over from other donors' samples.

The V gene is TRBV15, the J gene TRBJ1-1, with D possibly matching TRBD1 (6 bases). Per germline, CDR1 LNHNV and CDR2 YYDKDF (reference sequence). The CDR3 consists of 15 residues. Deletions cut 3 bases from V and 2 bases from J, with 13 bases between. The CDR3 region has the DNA TGTGCCACCAGCAGCCCAATACAGGGTAACACTGAAGCTTTCTTT. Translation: CATSSPIQGNTEAFF.

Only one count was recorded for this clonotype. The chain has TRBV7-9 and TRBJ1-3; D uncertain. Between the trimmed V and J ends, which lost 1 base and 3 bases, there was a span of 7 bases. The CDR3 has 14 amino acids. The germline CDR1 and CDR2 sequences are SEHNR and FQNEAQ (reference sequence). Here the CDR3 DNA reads TGTGCCAGCAGCTTAGTGGCAGATGGAAACACCATATATTTT. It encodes CASSLVADGNTIYF. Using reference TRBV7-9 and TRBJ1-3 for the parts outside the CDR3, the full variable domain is DTGVSQNPRHKITKRGQNVTFRCDPISEHNRLYWYRQTLGQGPEFLTYFQNEAQLEKSRLLSDRFSAERPKGSFSTLEIQRTEQGDSAMYLCASSLVADGNTIYFGEGSWLTVV.

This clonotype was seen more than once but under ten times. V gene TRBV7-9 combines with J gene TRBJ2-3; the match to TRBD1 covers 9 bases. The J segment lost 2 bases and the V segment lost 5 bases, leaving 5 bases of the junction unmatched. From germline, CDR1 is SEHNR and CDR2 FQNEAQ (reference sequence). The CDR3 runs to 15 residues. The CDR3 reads CASSHRGRDTDTQYF. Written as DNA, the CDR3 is TGTGCCAGCAGCCACAGGGGGCGCGACACAGATACGCAGTATTTT. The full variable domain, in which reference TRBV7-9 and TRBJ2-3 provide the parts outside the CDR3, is DTGVSQNPRHKITKRGQNVTFRCDPISEHNRLYWYRQTLGQGPEFLTYFQNEAQLEKSRLLSDRFSAERPKGSFSTLEIQRTEQGDSAMYLCASSHRGRDTDTQYFGPGTRLTVL.

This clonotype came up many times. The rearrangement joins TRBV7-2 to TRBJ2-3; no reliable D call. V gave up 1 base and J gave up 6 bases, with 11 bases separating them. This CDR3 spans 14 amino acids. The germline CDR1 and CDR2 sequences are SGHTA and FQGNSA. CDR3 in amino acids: CASSLDGVLDTQYF. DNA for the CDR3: TGTGCCAGCAGCTTAGATGGGGTATTGGATACGCAGTATTTT.

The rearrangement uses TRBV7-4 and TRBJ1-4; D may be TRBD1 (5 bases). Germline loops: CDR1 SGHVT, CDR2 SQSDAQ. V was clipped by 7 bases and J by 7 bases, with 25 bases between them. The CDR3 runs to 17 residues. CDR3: CASTRPRGMKGREKLFF. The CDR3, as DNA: TGTGCCAGCACCCGACCCCGCGGCATGAAGGGGCGTGAAAAACTGTTTTTT.